The 5 T cell receptor beta chains below were found in one sample sequenced in a study of CD8+ T cells in alopecia areata. Regarding treatment: oral pan-JAK inhibitor, 5-10 mg twice daily. Extraction and reverse transcription of RNA yielded cDNA as the sequencing template. TCRdb's copy holds only in-frame clones and misses some; the assay was immunoSEQ multiplex PCR. The repertoire includes some 130,000 clones, less than 70% of them detected once, and roughly 15% sits in the top ten. The material was CD8+ T cells sorted from blood, obtained at week 4, from a patient treated with tofacitinib. These receptors originate from a human donor with alopecia areata.

This chain links TRBV9 with TRBJ2-7; maybe TRBD1 (6 bases). Germline V gene lookup returns CDR1 SGDLS and CDR2 YYNGEE. V lost 3 bases to trimming and J lost 2 bases, with 12 bases between them. The CDR3 runs 14 residues. In nucleotides, the CDR3 is TGTGCCAGCAGCGCAGGGGTGTGGGCCTACGAGCAGTACTTC. Protein product: CASSAGVWAYEQYF.

V is TRBV19 and J is TRBJ1-2; no clear D. V was shortened by 10 bases and J by 4 bases, with 16 bases between the two germline ends. This CDR3 has 13 amino acids. Germline values: CDR1 LNHDA, CDR2 SQIVND (reference sequence). The CDR3 sequence is CATKARESYGYTF. The CDR3 DNA sequence: TGTGCCACCAAGGCGAGGGAGAGCTATGGCTACACCTTC.

The sample holds a few counts of this clone. This sequence joins TRBV6-5 and TRBJ2-7; unclear D gene. The CDR3 contains 14 residues. The V end lost 10 bases, the J end lost 2 bases, and 18 bases lay between the germline ends. The germline V gene has CDR1 MNHEY and CDR2 SVGAGI. The CDR3 region has the DNA TGTGCCATTAACCAACCGGGCCCTACCTACGAGCAGTACTTC. It yields the protein CAINQPGPTYEQYF.

V usage is TRBV4-3 and J usage is TRBJ2-1; D unresolved. Trimming took 4 bases from V and 4 from J, leaving 17 bases between them. Germline lookup yields CDR1 LGHNA and CDR2 YSLEER. The CDR3 is made up of 16 amino acids. The CDR3 protein is CASSPETVGGYNEQFF. As DNA, the CDR3 is TGCGCCAGCAGCCCCGAGACCGTAGGTGGTTACAATGAGCAGTTCTTC.

The gene calls are TRBV19 and TRBJ2-1; 7 positions match TRBD1. The J segment lost 10 bases and the V segment lost 3 bases, leaving 3 bases of the junction unmatched. Germline V gene lookup returns CDR1 LNHDA and CDR2 SQIVND (reference sequence). The CDR3 sequence is 12 residues long. The CDR3 loop reads CASSISGGEQFF. In nucleotides, the CDR3 is TGTGCCAGTAGTATTTCAGGGGGAGAGCAGTTCTTC.